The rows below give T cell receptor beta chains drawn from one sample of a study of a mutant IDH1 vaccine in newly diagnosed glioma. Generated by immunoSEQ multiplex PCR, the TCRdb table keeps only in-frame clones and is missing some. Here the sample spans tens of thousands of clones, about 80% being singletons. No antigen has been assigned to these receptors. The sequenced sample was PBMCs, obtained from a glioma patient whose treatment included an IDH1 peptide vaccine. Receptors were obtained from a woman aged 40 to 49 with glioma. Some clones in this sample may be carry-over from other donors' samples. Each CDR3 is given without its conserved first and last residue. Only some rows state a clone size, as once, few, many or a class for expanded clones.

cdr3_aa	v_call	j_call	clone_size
ASSETAAANTGELF	TRBV27	TRBJ2-2	few
ASSVLPGTYEQY	TRBV19	TRBJ2-7	-
ASSPVQGPNTEAF	TRBV18	TRBJ1-1	many
ASSQTGLETQY	TRBV4-1	TRBJ2-5	-
ASTMSGYGYT	TRBV19	TRBJ1-2	-
ASSPRGNTQY	TRBV18	TRBJ2-3	-
ASSQVAETQY	TRBV14	TRBJ2-5	few
ASSDAVSYEQY	TRBV25-1	TRBJ2-7	once
AWSALAGVTDTQY	TRBV30	TRBJ2-3	-
ASSLERDRPSGNTIY	TRBV5-6	TRBJ1-3	-
SVVWYQETQY	TRBV29-1	TRBJ2-5	few
ASSFGTGNTGELF	TRBV5-6	TRBJ2-2	-
ASSEAGTGGSGELF	TRBV5-6	TRBJ2-2	-
ASRRTYRGSQPQH	TRBV6-5	TRBJ1-5	-
ASRFDSYEQY	TRBV11-2	TRBJ2-7	-
ASSSMGAGAQGTQY	TRBV5-1	TRBJ2-5	-
ASSWLIGLTNTGELF	TRBV5-6	TRBJ2-2	-
ASSRENEQF	TRBV7-8	TRBJ2-1	-
ASSDTGKTGNTIY	TRBV9	TRBJ1-3	-
ASTRDSRLF	TRBV2	TRBJ1-4	few
ASSLGADLNTGELF	TRBV4-1	TRBJ2-2	-
ASRVLYGYT	TRBV6-5	TRBJ1-2	-
ASSPGLAGARDEQF	TRBV7-7	TRBJ2-1	-
AWSRQGSEKLF	TRBV30	TRBJ1-4	-
ASSPGRDNEKLF	TRBV18	TRBJ1-4	-
ASSGGGELF	TRBV2	TRBJ2-2	-
ASSLGGGNSPLH	TRBV7-9	TRBJ1-6	-
SAAGREHGYT	TRBV29-1	TRBJ1-2	-
ASSEEWWQNTEAF	TRBV6-1	TRBJ1-1	-
ASSARDLYPINGYT	TRBV9	TRBJ1-2	-